A selection of T cell receptor beta chains follows, all from one sample in a study of blood T cell repertoires in COVID-19. Clones were read by immunoSEQ multiplex PCR, and TCRdb kept only the in-frame ones, dropping some. The sample includes 150,000 to 200,000 clones, around nine tenths of them seen just once. The sample consisted of peripheral blood. The receptors derive from a man aged 70 or older with acute or convalescent COVID-19. The CDR3 runs from the conserved cysteine through the conserved F or W. A D gene is named only where the DNA matches it firmly. Clone size appears in some rows only: once, few, many, or a class for an expanded clone.

D gene	V gene	CDR3 length	clone size	J gene	CDR3 protein	CDR3 DNA
-	TRBV18	14	-	TRBJ2-7	CASSPNIIRDEQYF	TGTGCCAGCTCACCAAACATCATCAGGGACGAGCAGTACTTC
-	TRBV2	14	-	TRBJ2-3	CASSGTGIPDTQYF	TGTGCCAGCAGCGGAACAGGGATCCCAGATACGCAGTATTTT
TRBD1	TRBV19	14	-	TRBJ2-7	CASSSGQGIYEQYF	TGTGCCAGTAGTTCGGGACAGGGGATCTACGAGCAGTACTTC
-	TRBV7-3	12	few	TRBJ2-7	CASTRTRYEQYF	TGTGCCAGCACCCGTACGAGGTACGAGCAGTACTTC
TRBD1	TRBV5-1	13	-	TRBJ1-4	CASSLGQGEKLFF	TGCGCCAGCAGCTTGGGACAGGGGGAAAAACTGTTTTTT
TRBD2	TRBV5-1	15	-	TRBJ2-3	CASSVLAGTSDTQYF	TGCGCCAGCAGCGTTCTAGCGGGGACCTCCGATACGCAGTATTTT
TRBD2	TRBV7-6	18	-	TRBJ2-7	CASSLAGRAGGPGYKQYF	TGTGCCAGCAGCTTAGCAGGCCGGGCGGGAGGTCCGGGGTATAAGCAGTACTTC
-	TRBV5-4	14	-	TRBJ1-4	CASSHRDNNEKLFF	TGTGCCAGCAGTCACAGGGATAATAATGAAAAACTGTTTTTT
-	TRBV7-6	14	-	TRBJ2-3	CASSLEAEQDTQYF	TGTGCCAGCAGCTTAGAAGCGGAGCAGGATACGCAGTATTTT
-	TRBV9	15	once	TRBJ1-1	CASSAPGDLNTEAFF	TGTGCCAGCAGCGCCCCAGGGGACCTGAACACTGAAGCTTTCTTT
TRBD2	TRBV28	16	-	TRBJ2-2	CASSFIAGGGSGELFF	TGTGCCAGCAGTTTCATAGCGGGGGGAGGATCCGGGGAGCTGTTTTTT
-	TRBV27	15	few	TRBJ2-1	CASSSERVRVNEQFF	TGTGCCAGCAGTTCAGAGCGGGTGCGAGTCAATGAGCAGTTCTTC
-	TRBV4-3	12	-	TRBJ1-2	CASSQGNYGYTF	TGCGCCAGCAGCCAGGGCAACTATGGCTACACCTTC
-	TRBV3-1/TRBV3-2	13	once	TRBJ2-7	CASSQDFRYEQYF	TGTGCCAGCAGCCAAGATTTCAGATACGAGCAGTACTTC
-	TRBV4-2	17	-	TRBJ2-2	CASSLLPLGGNTGELFF	TGTGCCAGCAGCCTCCTCCCGCTAGGGGGTAACACCGGGGAGCTGTTTTTT
-	TRBV19	14	-	TRBJ1-1	CASSIGGRDTEAFF	TGTGCCAGTAGTATAGGGGGGAGGGATACTGAAGCTTTCTTT
TRBD2	TRBV11-2	15	-	TRBJ2-1	CASTGASGTYNEQFF	TGTGCCAGCACTGGGGCTAGCGGGACCTACAATGAGCAGTTCTTC
TRBD1	TRBV2	16	-	TRBJ1-2	CASQVFTGGNSYGYTF	TGTGCCAGCCAGGTTTTTACAGGGGGCAATAGCTATGGCTACACCTTC
-	TRBV5-5	14	once	TRBJ1-2	CASSYRQANYGYTF	TGTGCCAGCAGCTACCGACAGGCTAACTATGGCTACACCTTC
-	TRBV27	15	-	TRBJ1-5	CASRDILGSNQPQHF	TGTGCCAGCAGGGACATCCTTGGGAGCAATCAGCCCCAGCATTTT
-	TRBV9	12	-	TRBJ1-5	CASSSSLWSQHF	TGTGCCAGCAGCTCCTCCCTATGGTCCCAGCATTTT
TRBD1	TRBV7-2	16	-	TRBJ1-1	CASSQMPGQGATEAFF	TGTGCCAGCAGCCAAATGCCAGGACAGGGGGCCACTGAAGCTTTCTTT
-	TRBV6-1	14	-	TRBJ1-5	CASSEISPDQPQHF	TGTGCCAGCAGTGAAATATCGCCAGATCAGCCCCAGCATTTT
TRBD2	TRBV5-4	16	-	TRBJ2-4	CASSLGGGLAKNIQYF	TGTGCCAGCAGCTTGGGGGGGGGACTAGCCAAAAACATTCAGTACTTC
TRBD1	TRBV6-1	16	few	TRBJ1-1	CASSEGQGTWNTEAFF	TGTGCCAGCAGTGAAGGACAGGGGACATGGAACACTGAAGCTTTCTTT
-	TRBV5-1	15	-	TRBJ1-6	CASSLKEGKDSPLHF	TGCGCCAGCAGCTTAAAGGAGGGGAAGGATTCACCCCTCCACTTT
TRBD1	TRBV7-2	13	-	TRBJ1-1	CASSLEEGAEAFF	TGTGCCAGCAGCTTAGAGGAGGGGGCCGAAGCTTTCTTT
-	TRBV24-1	14	-	TRBJ2-2	CATSGHSGTGELFF	TGTGCCACCAGTGGACACAGTGGAACCGGGGAGCTGTTTTTT
TRBD1	TRBV4-1	16	-	TRBJ1-2	CASSPTGQDPNYGYTF	TGCGCCAGCAGCCCAACCGGACAGGACCCCAACTATGGCTACACCTTC
TRBD2	TRBV7-9	16	-	TRBJ2-2	CASSFSLAGSTGELFF	TGTGCCAGCAGCTTCAGCCTAGCGGGTTCCACCGGGGAGCTGTTTTTT
-	TRBV7-3	15	-	TRBJ2-1	CASSAHSPELNEQFF	TGTGCCAGCAGCGCCCACTCGCCGGAGTTGAATGAGCAGTTCTTC
TRBD1	TRBV2	16	few	TRBJ1-1	CASRVPGQAGNTEAFF	TGTGCCAGCAGAGTGCCAGGACAGGCAGGGAACACTGAAGCTTTCTTT
-	TRBV12-3/TRBV12-4	13	-	TRBJ1-1	CASIPWGGTEAFF	TGTGCCAGCATCCCATGGGGAGGCACTGAAGCTTTCTTT
-	TRBV5-1	15	-	TRBJ2-1	CASSSTASSYNEQFF	TGCGCCAGCAGCTCAACCGCTAGCTCCTACAATGAGCAGTTCTTC
-	TRBV11-2	15	-	TRBJ1-2	CASSFVGGTHYGYTF	TGTGCCAGCAGCTTCGTAGGCGGGACGCACTATGGCTACACCTTC
-	TRBV12-3/TRBV12-4	13	-	TRBJ2-5	CASSFRGEETQYF	TGTGCCAGCAGTTTTAGGGGCGAAGAGACCCAGTACTTC
TRBD1	TRBV18	15	-	TRBJ1-1	CASSPPRGLNTEAFF	TGTGCCAGCTCACCACCCAGGGGGTTGAACACTGAAGCTTTCTTT
-	TRBV9	14	few	TRBJ2-2	CASSVGSGTGELFF	TGTGCCAGCAGCGTAGGGTCAGGCACCGGGGAGCTGTTTTTT
-	TRBV7-9	14	-	TRBJ2-3	CASSSSLAQDTQYF	TGTGCCAGCAGCTCCAGTCTAGCTCAGGATACGCAGTATTTT
-	TRBV10-3	16	-	TRBJ2-3	CAISPQWGLSTDTQYF	TGTGCCATCAGTCCCCAGTGGGGACTTAGCACAGATACGCAGTATTTT